Each of the 6 T cell receptor beta chains below was sequenced from the same sample in a study of T-cell memory formation after mild COVID-19 (TCRdb year 2021). The library was made by 5' RACE. Sequencing instrument: Illumina NovaSeq 6000. In-frame beta chains were kept once TCRdb had trimmed the public reads at Q25 with fastp and called clones with MiXCR. Here each entry gathers all rows of one CDR3 protein and keeps the most common genes and DNA. Recorded for this sample are around 99,000 distinct CDR3 sequences; around 15% of them occurred a single time. 35% to 50% of the sample goes to the ten largest clones. The source material was PBMCs or a T cell subset sorted from them (not recorded which). These receptors originate from a man aged 18-30 years who had mild COVID-19 (a few samples of this study predate the infection). The sample titles of this study are shuffled in the database, so cell type and time point are left out; the donor was told from shared clones.

This clonotype was counted between two and nine times. The V and J genes are TRBV6-2 or TRBV6-3 and TRBJ2-2; D may be TRBD1 (5 bases). Per the germline V gene, CDR1 is MNHEY and CDR2 is SVGEGT. CDR3 size: 12 residues. V was pared by 5 bases and J by 9 bases, with 10 bases between. CDR3 nucleotide sequence: TGTGCCAGCAGTAAAACAGGTCGGGAGCTGTTTTTT. Translation: CASSKTGRELFF.

V gene TRBV7-9 combines with J gene TRBJ2-1; D assignment may be TRBD1 or TRBD2 (6 bases each). CDR1 SEHNR and CDR2 FQNEAQ come from the germline V gene (reference sequence). The CDR3 consists of 15 residues. The V and J ends lost 4 bases and 10 bases respectively, with 20 bases between them. CDR3: CASSSRGGGPREQFF. In DNA form, the CDR3 reads TGTGCCAGCAGCTCACGAGGGGGAGGCCCCAGAGAGCAGTTCTTC.

This clonotype occurred a few times. The chain employs TRBV3-1 and TRBJ1-5; 8 bases agree with TRBD1. The CDR3 spans 15 residues. Trimming cost V 1 base and J 5 bases; bases outside gene matches: 4. Germline V gene lookup returns CDR1 LGHDT and CDR2 YNNKEL (reference sequence). CDR3 DNA: TGTGCCAGCAGCCAAGGATACAGGGGGTATCAGCCCCAGCATTTT. Its translation is CASSQGYRGYQPQHF.

This clonotype was picked up many times. The V and J genes are TRBV7-9 and TRBJ2-1; 10 bases line up with TRBD2. CDR1 and CDR2 (germline): SEHNR, FQNEAQ (reference sequence). CDR3 length equals 14 residues. J gave up 9 bases and V 4 bases, and 6 bases lay outside the gene matches. Written as DNA, the CDR3 is TGTGCCAGCAGCTCGACTAGCGGGTGGGGTGAGCAGTTCTTC. Translation: CASSSTSGWGEQFF.

The chain combines TRBV20-1 with TRBJ2-4; D remains unclear. Germline loops: CDR1 DFQATT, CDR2 SNEGSKA (reference sequence). Deletions cut 6 bases from V and 4 bases from J, with 16 bases between. The CDR3 extends over 14 amino acids. The CDR3 reads CSATRPTLKNIQYF. CDR3 nucleotides: TGCAGTGCAACCCGACCGACACTAAAAAACATTCAGTACTTC.

The CDR3 sequence is CSVHDGQGFQVGANVLTF. In DNA, the CDR3 is TGCAGCGTTCATGATGGACAGGGGTTCCAGGTGGGGGCCAACGTCCTGACTTTC. V usage is TRBV29-1 and J usage is TRBJ2-6, with TRBD1 identical over 9 bases. V shed 5 bases and J 4 bases; nucleotides not matched to a gene: 15. This CDR3 spans 18 amino acids. Germline CDR1 is SQVTM and CDR2 is ANQGSEA.